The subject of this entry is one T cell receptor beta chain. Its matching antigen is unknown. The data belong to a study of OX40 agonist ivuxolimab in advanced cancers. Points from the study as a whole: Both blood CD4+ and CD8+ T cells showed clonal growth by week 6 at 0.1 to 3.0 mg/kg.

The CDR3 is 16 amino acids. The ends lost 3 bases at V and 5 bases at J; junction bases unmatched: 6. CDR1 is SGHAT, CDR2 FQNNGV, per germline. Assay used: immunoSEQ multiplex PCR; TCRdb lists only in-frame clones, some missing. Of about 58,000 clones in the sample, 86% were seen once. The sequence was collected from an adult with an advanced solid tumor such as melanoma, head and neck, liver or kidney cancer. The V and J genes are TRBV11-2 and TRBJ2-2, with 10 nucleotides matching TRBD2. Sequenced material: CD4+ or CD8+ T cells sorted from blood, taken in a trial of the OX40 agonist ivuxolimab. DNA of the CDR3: TGTGCCAGCAGCTTTCTTAGCGGGGGGAAAACCGGGGAGCTGTTTTTT. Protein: CASSFLSGGKTGELFF.